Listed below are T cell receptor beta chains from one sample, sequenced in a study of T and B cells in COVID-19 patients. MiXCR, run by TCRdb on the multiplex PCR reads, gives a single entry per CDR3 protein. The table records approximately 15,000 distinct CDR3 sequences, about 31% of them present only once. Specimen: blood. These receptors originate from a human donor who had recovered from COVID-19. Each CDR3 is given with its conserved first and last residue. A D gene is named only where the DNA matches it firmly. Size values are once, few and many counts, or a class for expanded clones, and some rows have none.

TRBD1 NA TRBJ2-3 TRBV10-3 CAITSRTGGMDTQYF TGTGCCATCACTTCTCGGACAGGGGGCATGGATACGCAGTATTTT
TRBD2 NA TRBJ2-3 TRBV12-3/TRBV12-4 CASSLTVAGENTQYF TGTGCCAGCAGCTTAACGGTAGCGGGGGAGAATACGCAGTATTTT
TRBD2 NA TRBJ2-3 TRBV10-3 CAISGGGALDTQYF TGTGCCATCAGCGGCGGGGGGGCTCTAGATACGCAGTATTTT
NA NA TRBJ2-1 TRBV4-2 CASSQGGVNEQFF TGTGCCAGCAGCCAAGGAGGGGTAAATGAGCAGTTCTTC
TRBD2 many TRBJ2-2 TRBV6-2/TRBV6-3 CASSSDREEHTGELFF TGTGCCAGCAGTTCGGATCGGGAGGAACACACCGGGGAGCTGTTTTTT
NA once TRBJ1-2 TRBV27 CACSLHPDPEGHGYTF TGTGCCTGCAGTCTGCACCCCGACCCTGAGGGCCACGGCTACACCTTC
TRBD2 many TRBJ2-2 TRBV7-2 CASSQFASGGTGELFF TGTGCCAGCAGCCAATTCGCTAGCGGGGGGACGGGGGAGCTGTTTTTT
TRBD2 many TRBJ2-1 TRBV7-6 CASSFGTSGYNEQFF TGTGCCAGCAGCTTTGGAACTAGCGGTTACAATGAGCAGTTCTTC
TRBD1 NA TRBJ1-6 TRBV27 CASSEGTGNRSPLHF TGTGCCAGCAGTGAAGGGACAGGGAATCGCTCACCCCTCCACTTT
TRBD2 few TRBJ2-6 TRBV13 CASSSGLAGFSGANVLTF TGTGCCAGCAGCTCTGGACTAGCGGGGTTCTCTGGGGCCAACGTCCTGACTTTC
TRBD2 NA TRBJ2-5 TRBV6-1 CASRQGRVRGNQETQYF TGTGCCAGCAGGCAGGGAAGAGTGCGGGGGAACCAAGAGACCCAGTACTTC
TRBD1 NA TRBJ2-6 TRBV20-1 CSARRDRTRSGANVLTF TGCAGTGCTAGGAGGGACAGAACCAGATCTGGGGCCAACGTCCTGACTTTC
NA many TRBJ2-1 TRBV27 CASSLRGSYNEQFF TGTGCCAGCAGTTTAAGGGGATCCTACAATGAGCAGTTCTTC
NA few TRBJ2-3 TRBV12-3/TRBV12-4 CASSSAGGPDTQYF TGTGCCAGCAGTTCCGCAGGAGGCCCAGATACGCAGTATTTT